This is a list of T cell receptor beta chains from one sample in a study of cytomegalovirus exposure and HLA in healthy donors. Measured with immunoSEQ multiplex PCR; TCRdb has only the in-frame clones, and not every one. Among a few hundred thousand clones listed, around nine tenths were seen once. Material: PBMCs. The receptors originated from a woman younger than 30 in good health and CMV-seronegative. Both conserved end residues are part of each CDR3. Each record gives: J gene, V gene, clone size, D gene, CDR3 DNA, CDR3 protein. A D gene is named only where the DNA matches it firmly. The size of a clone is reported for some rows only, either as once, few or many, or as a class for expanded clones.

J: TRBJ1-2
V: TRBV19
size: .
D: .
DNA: TGTGCCAGCCGCCAGGGGCAGTATGGCTACACCTTC
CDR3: CASRQGQYGYTF

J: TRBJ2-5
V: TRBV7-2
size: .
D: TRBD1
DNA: TGTGCCAGCAGCTTTGACCGGGACAGGGGGACCCAGTACTTC
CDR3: CASSFDRDRGTQYF

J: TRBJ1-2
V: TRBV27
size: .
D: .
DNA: TGTGCCAGCAGTTTATCTCCAGGGTTCTATGGCTACACCTTC
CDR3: CASSLSPGFYGYTF

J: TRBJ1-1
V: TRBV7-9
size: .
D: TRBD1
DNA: TGTGCCAGCAGCATAGACAGGGGGCGCCTCTTCGCTGAAGCTTTCTTT
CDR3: CASSIDRGRLFAEAFF

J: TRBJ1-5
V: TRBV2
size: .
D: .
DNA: TGTGCCAGCAGTGCTTATGAGCGCAATCAGCCCCAGCATTTT
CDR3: CASSAYERNQPQHF

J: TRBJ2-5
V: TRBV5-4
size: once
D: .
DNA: TGTGCCAGCAGCGAGCCTTCGGGCCAAGAGACCCAGTACTTC
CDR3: CASSEPSGQETQYF

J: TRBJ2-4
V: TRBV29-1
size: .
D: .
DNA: TGCAGCGCCGAGTTTGTAGGGGGGAGGGCCGGCCAGGGTTTACAGTACTTC
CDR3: CSAEFVGGRAGQGLQYF

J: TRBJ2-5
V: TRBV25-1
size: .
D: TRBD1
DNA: TGTGCCAGCAGTCCCATCGGGCGGCAGGGGGTGTTGGAGACCCAGTACTTC
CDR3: CASSPIGRQGVLETQYF

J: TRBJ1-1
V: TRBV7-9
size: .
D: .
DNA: TGTGCCAGCAGCTCGTGGGGGGGCCGTGGGCACACTGAAGCTTTCTTT
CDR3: CASSSWGGRGHTEAFF

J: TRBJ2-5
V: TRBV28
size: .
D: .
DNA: TGTGCCAGCAGTGAGCTGCGGGACGAGGAGACCCAGTACTTC
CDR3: CASSELRDEETQYF

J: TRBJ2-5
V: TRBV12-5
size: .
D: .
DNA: TGTGCTAGTGGTTCGGCGAGCGGAGAGACCCAGTACTTC
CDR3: CASGSASGETQYF

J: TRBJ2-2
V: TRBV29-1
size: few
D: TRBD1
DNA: TGCAGCGCCCCCGGACAGGACGAAACCGGGGAGCTGTTTTTT
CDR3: CSAPGQDETGELFF

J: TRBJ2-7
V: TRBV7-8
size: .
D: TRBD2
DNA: TGTGCCAGCAGCCCGGGACTAGCGGGAGGCCTTTCCTACGAGCAGTACTTC
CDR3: CASSPGLAGGLSYEQYF

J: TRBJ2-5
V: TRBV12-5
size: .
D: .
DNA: TGTGCTAGTGGTTTGCTCAGGGAGACCCAGTACTTC
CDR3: CASGLLRETQYF

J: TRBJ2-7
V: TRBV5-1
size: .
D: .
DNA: TGCGCCAGCAGCTTAACGACGGGATACGAGCAGTACTTC
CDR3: CASSLTTGYEQYF

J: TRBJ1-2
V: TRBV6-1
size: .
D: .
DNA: TGTGCCAGCAGTGAACTGGGCAGGGGCGGAGGTGACTTC
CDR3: CASSELGRGGGDF

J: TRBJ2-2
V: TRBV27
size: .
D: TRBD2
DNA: TGTGCCAGCAGTTTACAGACTAGCGGGACCGGGGAGCTGTTTTTT
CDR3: CASSLQTSGTGELFF

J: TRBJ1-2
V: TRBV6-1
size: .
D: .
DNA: TGTGCCAGCAGTGAACGGGGTTGGGGCTACACCTTC
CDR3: CASSERGWGYTF

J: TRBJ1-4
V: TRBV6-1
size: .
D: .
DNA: TGTGCCAGCAGTGAAGCCAGAATTGTCGTTCCAACTAATGAAAAACTGTTTTTT
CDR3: CASSEARIVVPTNEKLFF

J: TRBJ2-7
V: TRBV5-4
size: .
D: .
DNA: TGTGCCAGCAGCCCCGCCGGAATGGGACACCGGTACGAGCAGTACTTC
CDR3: CASSPAGMGHRYEQYF

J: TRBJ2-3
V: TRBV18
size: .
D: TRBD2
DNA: TGTGCCAGCTCACCTCTAGCGGGAGGTACAGATACGCAGTATTTT
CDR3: CASSPLAGGTDTQYF

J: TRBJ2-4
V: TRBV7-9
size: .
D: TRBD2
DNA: TGTGCCATTCTAGCGGGAGGAGCCAAAAACATTCAGTACTTC
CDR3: CAILAGGAKNIQYF

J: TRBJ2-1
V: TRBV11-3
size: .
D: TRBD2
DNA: TGTGCCAGCAGCTTAGTGGCGGGAGCACCCTACAATGAGCAGTTCTTC
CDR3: CASSLVAGAPYNEQFF

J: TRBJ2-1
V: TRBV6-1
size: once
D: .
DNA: TGTGCCAGCATACTTAGTAACGCACACAATGAGCAGTTCTTC
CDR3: CASILSNAHNEQFF

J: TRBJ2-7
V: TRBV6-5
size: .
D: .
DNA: TGTGCCAGCAGTGAAGCGGCCAGGAGGGAGCAGTACTTC
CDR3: CASSEAARREQYF

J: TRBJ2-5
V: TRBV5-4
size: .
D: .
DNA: TGTGCCAGCAGCTTGGATGGACAGATCCAAGAGACCCAGTACTTC
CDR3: CASSLDGQIQETQYF

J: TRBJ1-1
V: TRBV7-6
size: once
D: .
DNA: TGTGCCAGCAGCTTGGACCGGGGGGGATTCAACACTGAAGCTTTCTTT
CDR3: CASSLDRGGFNTEAFF

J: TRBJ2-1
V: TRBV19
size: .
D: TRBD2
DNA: TGTGCCAGTAGTATAGCCGGACTAGCGGGCCGCTATGAGCAGTTCTTC
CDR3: CASSIAGLAGRYEQFF

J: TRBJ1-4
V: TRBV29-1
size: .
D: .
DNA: TGCAGCGTGTGCCCGACAGGAACCGAAAAACTGTTTTTT
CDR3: CSVCPTGTEKLFF

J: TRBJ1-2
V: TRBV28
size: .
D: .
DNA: TGTGCCAGCAGTTTAGACAGCTTAATGGGCTATGGTGGCTACACCTTC
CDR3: CASSLDSLMGYGGYTF

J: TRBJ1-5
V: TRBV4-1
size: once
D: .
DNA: TGCGCCAGCAGCCAAGATAAGGGGAGCAATCAGCCCCAGCATTTT
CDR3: CASSQDKGSNQPQHF

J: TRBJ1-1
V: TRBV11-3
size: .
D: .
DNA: TGTGCCAGCAGCGCAGGGGCCGTGAACACTGAAGCTTTCTTT
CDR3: CASSAGAVNTEAFF

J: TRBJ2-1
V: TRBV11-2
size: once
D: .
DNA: TGTGCCAGCAGCTTATGGCTAGAGTCGGCCAATGAGCAGTTCTTC
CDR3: CASSLWLESANEQFF

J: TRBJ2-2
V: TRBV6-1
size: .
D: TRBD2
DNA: TGTGCCAGCAGTCAAGCCCCGGGGACTAGCGGGAGGGCCCTCGGGGAGCTGTTTTTT
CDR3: CASSQAPGTSGRALGELFF

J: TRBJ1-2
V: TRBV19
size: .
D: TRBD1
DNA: TGTGCCAGTAGTTTGGACAGGATTAACTATGGCTACACCTTC
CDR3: CASSLDRINYGYTF

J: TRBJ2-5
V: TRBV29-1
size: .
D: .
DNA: TGCAGCGTTGTATTAAACCAAGAGACCCAGTACTTC
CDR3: CSVVLNQETQYF

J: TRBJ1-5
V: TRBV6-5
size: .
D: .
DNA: TGTGCCCCAGCAGGTTTTCGTAGCAATCAGCCCCAGCATTTT
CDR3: CAPAGFRSNQPQHF

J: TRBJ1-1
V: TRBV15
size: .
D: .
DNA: TGTGCCACCAGCAGTTTAAACTTAATGAACACTGAAGCTTTCTTT
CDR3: CATSSLNLMNTEAFF

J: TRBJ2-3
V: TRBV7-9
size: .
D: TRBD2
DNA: TGTGCCAGCAGCCCCTGGGGATCTAGCGGGTCCACCGGGGGAGATACGCAGTATTTT
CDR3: CASSPWGSSGSTGGDTQYF

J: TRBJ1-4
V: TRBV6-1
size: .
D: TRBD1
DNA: TGTGCCAGTTACCCCGACAGGGGAGGGAATGAAAAACTGTTTTTT
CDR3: CASYPDRGGNEKLFF

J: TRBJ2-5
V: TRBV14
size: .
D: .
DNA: TGTGCCAGCAGCCAAGAATTGCGGGAGACCCAGTACTTC
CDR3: CASSQELRETQYF

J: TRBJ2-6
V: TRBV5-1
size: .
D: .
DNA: TGCGCCAGCAGCCACGGGAGCTCTGGGGCCAACGTCCTGACTTTC
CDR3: CASSHGSSGANVLTF

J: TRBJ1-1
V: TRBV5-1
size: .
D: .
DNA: TGCGCCAGCAGAGGGGGACGGAACACTGAAGCTTTCTTT
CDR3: CASRGGRNTEAFF

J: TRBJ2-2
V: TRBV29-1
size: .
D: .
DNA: TGCAGCGTTCGACATAGCGGTCGGCCCGGGGAGCTGTTTTTT
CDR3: CSVRHSGRPGELFF

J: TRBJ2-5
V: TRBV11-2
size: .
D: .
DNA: TGTGCCAGCAGCTTAGGGGGGGGCTACCAAGAGACCCAGTACTTC
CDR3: CASSLGGGYQETQYF

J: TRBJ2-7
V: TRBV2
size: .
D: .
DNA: TGTGCCAGCTTAGGGGCAGGAACTCCTACAAGCTCCTACGAGCAGTACTTC
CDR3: CASLGAGTPTSSYEQYF

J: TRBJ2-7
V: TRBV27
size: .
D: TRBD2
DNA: TGTGCCAGCAGTTTACTAGCGGGAGGGCCTTGGGAGCAGTACTTC
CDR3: CASSLLAGGPWEQYF

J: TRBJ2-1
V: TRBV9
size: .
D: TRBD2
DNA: TGTGCCAGCAGCGCGGTGGGCGGACTAGCGGGAGGAAAGCTGTACAATGAGCAGTTCTTC
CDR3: CASSAVGGLAGGKLYNEQFF

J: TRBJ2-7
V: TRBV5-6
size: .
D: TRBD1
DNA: TGTGCCAGCAGCTGGGACAGTGCCTACGAGCAGTACTTC
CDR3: CASSWDSAYEQYF

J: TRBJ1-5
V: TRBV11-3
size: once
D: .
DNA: TGTGCCAGCAGCTTAGATCTTCCAGATAGCAATCAGCCCCAGCATTTT
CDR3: CASSLDLPDSNQPQHF

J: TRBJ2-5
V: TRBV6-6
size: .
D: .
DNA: TGTGCCAGTGGTAGCGCGATCAACGTAGGGGAGACCCAGTACTTC
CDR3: CASGSAINVGETQYF

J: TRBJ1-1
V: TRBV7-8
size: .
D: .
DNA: TGTGCCAGCAGCTTAGGAGGTGGGGGCATGAACACTGAAGCTTTCTTT
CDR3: CASSLGGGGMNTEAFF

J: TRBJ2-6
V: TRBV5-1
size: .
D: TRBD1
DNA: TGCGCCAGCAGCGGTAACACAGGGGCGAGGGGGGCCAACGTCCTGACTTTC
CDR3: CASSGNTGARGANVLTF

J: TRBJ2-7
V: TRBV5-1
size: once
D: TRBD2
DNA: TGCGCCAGCAGCGCACCACAGGGACTAGTTGGCCCTGCAGTTTCCTACGAGCAGTACTTC
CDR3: CASSAPQGLVGPAVSYEQYF

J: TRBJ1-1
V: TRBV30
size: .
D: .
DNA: TGTGCCTGGAACACCATTCTGGGGGGTCAGGGAGCTTTCTTT
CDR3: CAWNTILGGQGAFF

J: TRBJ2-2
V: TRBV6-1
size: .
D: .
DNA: TGTGCCAGCAGTGAAGTCGTTCGGGGATACGGGGAGCTGTTTTTT
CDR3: CASSEVVRGYGELFF

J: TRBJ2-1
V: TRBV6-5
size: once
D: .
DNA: TGTGCCAGCAGTTACTCCCCAGACTACAATGAGCAGTTCTTC
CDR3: CASSYSPDYNEQFF

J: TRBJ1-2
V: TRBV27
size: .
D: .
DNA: TGTGCCAACAGTTTTCGCAGGTACGATGGCTACACCTTC
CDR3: CANSFRRYDGYTF

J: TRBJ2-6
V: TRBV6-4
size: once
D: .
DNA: TGTGCCAGCAGTGACAACTTCGGCGGGCTTGGGGCCAACGTCCTGACTTTC
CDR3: CASSDNFGGLGANVLTF

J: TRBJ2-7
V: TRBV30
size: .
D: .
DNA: TGTGCCTGGAGTGTACGGCAGGGCCGCGAGCAGTACTTC
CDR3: CAWSVRQGREQYF